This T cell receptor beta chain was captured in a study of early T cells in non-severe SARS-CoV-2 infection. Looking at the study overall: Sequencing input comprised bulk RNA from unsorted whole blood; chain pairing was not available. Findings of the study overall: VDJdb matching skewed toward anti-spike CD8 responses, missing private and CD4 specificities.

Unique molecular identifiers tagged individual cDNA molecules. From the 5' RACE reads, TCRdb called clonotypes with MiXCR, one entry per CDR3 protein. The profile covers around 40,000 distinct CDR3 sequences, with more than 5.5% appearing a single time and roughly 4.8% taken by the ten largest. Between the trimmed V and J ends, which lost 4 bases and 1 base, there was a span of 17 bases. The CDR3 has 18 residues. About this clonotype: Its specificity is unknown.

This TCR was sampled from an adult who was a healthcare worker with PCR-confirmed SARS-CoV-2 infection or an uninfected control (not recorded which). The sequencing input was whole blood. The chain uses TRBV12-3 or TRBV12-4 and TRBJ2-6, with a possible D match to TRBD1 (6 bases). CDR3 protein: CASSYSWAGESGANVLTF. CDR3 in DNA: TGTGCCAGCAGTTATAGTTGGGCAGGGGAATCTGGGGCCAACGTCCTGACTTTC.